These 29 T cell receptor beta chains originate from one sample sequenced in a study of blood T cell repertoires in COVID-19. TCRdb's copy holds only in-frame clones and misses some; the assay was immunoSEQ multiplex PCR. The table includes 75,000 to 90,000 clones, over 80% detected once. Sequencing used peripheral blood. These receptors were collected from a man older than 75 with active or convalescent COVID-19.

In nucleotides, the CDR3 is TGTGCCAGCAGTCCCTGGGCGGGGGACAACTCCTACGAGCAGTACGTC. Residues: CASSPWAGDNSYEQYV. V usage is TRBV27 and J usage is TRBJ2-7; TRBD2 is a possible D gene (7 bases). This CDR3 region has 16 residues. CDR1 and CDR2 from the germline V gene are MNHEY and SMNVEV (reference sequence). The germline V and J ends were trimmed by 5 bases and 0 bases, with 17 bases remaining between them.

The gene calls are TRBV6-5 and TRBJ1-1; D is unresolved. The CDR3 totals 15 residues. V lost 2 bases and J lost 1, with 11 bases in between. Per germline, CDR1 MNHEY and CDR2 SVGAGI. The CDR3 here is CASSYHRTANTEAFF. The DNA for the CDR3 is TGTGCCAGCAGTTACCATAGGACTGCGAACACTGAAGCTTTCTTT.

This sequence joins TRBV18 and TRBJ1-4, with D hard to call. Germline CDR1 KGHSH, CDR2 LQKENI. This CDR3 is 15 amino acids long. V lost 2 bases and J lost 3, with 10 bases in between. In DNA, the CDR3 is TGTGCCAGCTCACCAGGAGGCAGTTCTAATGAAAAACTGTTTTTT. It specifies CASSPGGSSNEKLFF.

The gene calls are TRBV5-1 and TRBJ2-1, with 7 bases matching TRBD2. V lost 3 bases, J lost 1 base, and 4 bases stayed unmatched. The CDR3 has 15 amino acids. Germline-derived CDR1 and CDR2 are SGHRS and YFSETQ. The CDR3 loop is CASSSGLVSYNEQFF. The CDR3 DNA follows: TGCGCCAGCAGCTCCGGACTAGTTTCCTACAATGAGCAGTTCTTC.

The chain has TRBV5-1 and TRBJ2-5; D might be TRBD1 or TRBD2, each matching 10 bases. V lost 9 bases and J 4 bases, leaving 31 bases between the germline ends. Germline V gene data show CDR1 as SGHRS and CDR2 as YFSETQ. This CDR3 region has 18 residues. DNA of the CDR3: TGCGCCACCCGACAGGGGGCGTCTAGCGGGAGCGACGGAGAGACCCAGTACTTC. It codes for CATRQGASSGSDGETQYF.

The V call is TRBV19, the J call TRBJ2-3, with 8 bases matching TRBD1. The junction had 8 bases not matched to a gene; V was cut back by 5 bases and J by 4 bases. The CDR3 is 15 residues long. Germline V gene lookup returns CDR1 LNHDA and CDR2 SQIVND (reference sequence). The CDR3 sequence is CASSLRTGKSDTQYF. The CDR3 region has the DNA TGTGCCAGTAGTCTAAGGACAGGGAAGTCAGATACGCAGTATTTT.

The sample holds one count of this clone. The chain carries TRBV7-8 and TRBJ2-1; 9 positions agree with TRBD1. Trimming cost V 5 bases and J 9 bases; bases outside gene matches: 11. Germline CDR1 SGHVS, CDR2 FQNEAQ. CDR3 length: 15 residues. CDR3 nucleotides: TGTGCCAGCAGCAACCGGGACAGGGTTCAAGGTGAGCAGTTCTTC. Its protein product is CASSNRDRVQGEQFF.

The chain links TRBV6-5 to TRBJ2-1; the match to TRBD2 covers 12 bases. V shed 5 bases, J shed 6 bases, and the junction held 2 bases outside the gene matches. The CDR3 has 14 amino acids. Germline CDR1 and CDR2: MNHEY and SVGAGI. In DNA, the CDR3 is TGTGCCAGCAGTACTAGCGGGGGGTTCAATGAGCAGTTCTTC. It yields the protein CASSTSGGFNEQFF.

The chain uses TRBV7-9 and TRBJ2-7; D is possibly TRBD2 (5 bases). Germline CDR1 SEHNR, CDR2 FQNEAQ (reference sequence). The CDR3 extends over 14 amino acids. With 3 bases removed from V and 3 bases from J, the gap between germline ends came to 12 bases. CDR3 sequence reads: CASSFLGRGYEQYV. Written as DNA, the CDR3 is TGTGCCAGCAGCTTTCTCGGACGGGGCTACGAGCAGTACGTC.

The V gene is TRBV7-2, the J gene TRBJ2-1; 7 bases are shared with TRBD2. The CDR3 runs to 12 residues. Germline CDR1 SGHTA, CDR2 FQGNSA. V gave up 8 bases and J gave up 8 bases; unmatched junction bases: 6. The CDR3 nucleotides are TGTGCCAGCCGCAGCGGGACGTATGAGCAGTTCTTC. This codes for CASRSGTYEQFF.

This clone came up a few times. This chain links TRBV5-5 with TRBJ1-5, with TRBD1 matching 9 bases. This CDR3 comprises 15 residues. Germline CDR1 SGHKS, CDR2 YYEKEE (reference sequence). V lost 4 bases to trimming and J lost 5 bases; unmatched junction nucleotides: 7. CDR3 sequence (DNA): TGTGCCAGCAGCCACACAGGGGGCAGTGATCAGCCCCAGCATTTT. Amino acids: CASSHTGGSDQPQHF.

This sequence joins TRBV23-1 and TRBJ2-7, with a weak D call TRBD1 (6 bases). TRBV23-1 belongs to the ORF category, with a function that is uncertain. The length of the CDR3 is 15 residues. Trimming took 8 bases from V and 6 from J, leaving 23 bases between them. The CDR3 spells CASGPSPGEGVEQYV. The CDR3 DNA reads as TGCGCCAGCGGACCTAGCCCAGGGGAAGGCGTCGAGCAGTACGTC.

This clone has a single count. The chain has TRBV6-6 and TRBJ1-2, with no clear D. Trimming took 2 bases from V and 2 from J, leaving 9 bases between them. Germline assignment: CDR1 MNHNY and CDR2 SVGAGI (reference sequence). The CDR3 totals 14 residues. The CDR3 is CASSYGRENYGYTF. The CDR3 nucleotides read TGTGCCAGCAGTTACGGACGGGAGAACTATGGCTACACCTTC.

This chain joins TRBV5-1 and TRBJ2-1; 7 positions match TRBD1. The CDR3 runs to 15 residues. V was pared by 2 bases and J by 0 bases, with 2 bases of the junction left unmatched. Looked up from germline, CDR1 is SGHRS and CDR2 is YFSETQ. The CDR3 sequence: CASSLGGSSYNEQFF. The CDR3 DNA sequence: TGCGCCAGCAGCTTAGGGGGCAGCTCCTACAATGAGCAGTTCTTC.

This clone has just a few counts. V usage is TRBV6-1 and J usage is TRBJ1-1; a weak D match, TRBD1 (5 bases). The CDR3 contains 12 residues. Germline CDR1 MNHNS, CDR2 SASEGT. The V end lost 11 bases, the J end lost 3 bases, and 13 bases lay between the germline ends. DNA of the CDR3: TGTGCCGCACAGGAATCCCACACTGAAGCTTTCTTT. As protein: CAAQESHTEAFF.

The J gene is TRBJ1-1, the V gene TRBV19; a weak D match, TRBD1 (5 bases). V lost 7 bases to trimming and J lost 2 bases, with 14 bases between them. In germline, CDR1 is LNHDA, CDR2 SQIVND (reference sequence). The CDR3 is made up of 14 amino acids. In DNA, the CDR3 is TGTGCCAGTATCCCAGGGAAAGAAAACACTGAAGCTTTCTTT. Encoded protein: CASIPGKENTEAFF.

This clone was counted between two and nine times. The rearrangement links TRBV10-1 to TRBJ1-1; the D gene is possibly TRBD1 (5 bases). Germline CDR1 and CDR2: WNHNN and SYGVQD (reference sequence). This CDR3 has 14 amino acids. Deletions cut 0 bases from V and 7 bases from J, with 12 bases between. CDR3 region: CASSESSGTGEAFF. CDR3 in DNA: TGCGCCAGCAGTGAGTCCTCCGGTACAGGTGAAGCTTTCTTT.

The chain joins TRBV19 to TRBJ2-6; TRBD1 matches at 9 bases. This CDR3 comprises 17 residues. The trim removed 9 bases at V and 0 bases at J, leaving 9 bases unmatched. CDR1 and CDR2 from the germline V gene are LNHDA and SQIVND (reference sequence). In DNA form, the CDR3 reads TGTGCCAGCAAGACAGGGGGGAAGATCTCTGGGGCCAACGTCCTGACTTTC. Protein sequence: CASKTGGKISGANVLTF. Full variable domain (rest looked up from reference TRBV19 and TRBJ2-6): DGGITQSPKYLFRKEGQNVTLSCEQNLNHDAMYWYRQDPGQGLRLIYYSQIVNDFQKGDIAEGYSVSREKKESFPLTVTSAQKNPTAFYLCASKTGGKISGANVLTFGAGSRLTVL.

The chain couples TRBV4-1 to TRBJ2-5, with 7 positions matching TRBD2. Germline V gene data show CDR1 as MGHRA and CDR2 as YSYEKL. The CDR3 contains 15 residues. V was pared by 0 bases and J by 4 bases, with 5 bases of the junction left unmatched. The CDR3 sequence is CASSQDYGGGETQYF. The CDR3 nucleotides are TGCGCCAGCAGCCAAGATTATGGCGGGGGAGAGACCCAGTACTTC.

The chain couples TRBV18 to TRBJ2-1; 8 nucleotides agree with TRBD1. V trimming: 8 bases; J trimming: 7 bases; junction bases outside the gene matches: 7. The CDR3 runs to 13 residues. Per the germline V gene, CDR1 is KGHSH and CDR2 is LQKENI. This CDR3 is CASTTTGGNEQFF. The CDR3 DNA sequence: TGTGCCAGCACGACCACAGGGGGGAATGAGCAGTTCTTC.

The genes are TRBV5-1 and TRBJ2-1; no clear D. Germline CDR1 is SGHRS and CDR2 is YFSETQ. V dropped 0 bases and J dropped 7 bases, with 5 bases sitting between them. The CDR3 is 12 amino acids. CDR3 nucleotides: TGCGCCAGCAGCTTGGTGCAGAATGAGCAGTTCTTC. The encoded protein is CASSLVQNEQFF.

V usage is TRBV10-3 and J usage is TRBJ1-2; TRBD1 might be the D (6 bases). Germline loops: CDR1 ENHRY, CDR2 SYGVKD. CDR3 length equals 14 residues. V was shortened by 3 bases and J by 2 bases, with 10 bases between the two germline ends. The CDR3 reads CAISEGGVNYGYTF. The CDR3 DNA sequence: TGTGCCATCAGTGAAGGGGGGGTGAACTATGGCTACACCTTC.

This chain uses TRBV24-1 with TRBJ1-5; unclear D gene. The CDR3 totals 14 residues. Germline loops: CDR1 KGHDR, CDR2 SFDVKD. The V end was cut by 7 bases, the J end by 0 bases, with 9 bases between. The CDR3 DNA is TGTGCCACCAGCAGACAAGATAGCAATCAGCCCCAGCATTTT. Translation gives CATSRQDSNQPQHF.

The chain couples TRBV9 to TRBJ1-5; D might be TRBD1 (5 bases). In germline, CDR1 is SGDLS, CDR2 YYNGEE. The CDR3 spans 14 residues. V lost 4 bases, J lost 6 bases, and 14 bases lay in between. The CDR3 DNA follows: TGTGCCAGCAGCCCCCTCCGAACAGGTCAGCCCCAGCATTTT. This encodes CASSPLRTGQPQHF. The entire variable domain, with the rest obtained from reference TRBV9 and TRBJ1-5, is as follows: DSGVTQTPKHLITATGQRVTLRCSPRSGDLSVYWYQQSLDQGLQFLIQYYNGEERAKGNILERFSAQQFPDLHSELNLSSLELGDSALYFCASSPLRTGQPQHFGDGTRLSIL.

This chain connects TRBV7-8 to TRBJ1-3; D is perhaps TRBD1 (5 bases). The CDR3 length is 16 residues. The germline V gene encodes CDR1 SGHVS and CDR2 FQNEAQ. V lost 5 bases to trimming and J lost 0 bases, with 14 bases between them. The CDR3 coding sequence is TGTGCCAGCAGCAAACGGACACTGAGCTCTGGAAACACCATATATTTT. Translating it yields CASSKRTLSSGNTIYF.

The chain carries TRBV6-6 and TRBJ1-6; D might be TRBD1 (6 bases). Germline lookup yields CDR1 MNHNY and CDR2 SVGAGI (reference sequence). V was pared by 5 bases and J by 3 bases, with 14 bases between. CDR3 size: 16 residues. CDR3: CASSRNRDNYNSPLHF. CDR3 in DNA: TGTGCCAGCAGTCGAAACCGGGACAACTATAATTCACCCCTCCACTTT.

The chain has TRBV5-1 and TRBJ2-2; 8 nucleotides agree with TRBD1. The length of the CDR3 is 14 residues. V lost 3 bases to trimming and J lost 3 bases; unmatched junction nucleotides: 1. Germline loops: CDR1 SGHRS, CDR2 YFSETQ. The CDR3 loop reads CASSSQGDTGELFF. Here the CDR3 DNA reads TGCGCCAGCAGCTCACAGGGGGACACCGGGGAGCTGTTTTTT.

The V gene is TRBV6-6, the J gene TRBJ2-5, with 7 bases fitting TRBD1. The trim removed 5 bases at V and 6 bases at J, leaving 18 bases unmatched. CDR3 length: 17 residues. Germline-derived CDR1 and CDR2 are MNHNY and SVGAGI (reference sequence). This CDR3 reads CASSRNSGTELTKTQYF. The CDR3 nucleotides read TGTGCCAGCAGTCGCAACTCCGGGACAGAGCTAACCAAGACCCAGTACTTC.

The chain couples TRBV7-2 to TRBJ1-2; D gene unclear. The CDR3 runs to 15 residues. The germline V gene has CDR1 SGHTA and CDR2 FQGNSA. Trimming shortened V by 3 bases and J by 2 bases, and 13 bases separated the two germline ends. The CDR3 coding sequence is TGTGCCAGCAGCTTGGCGGTAGGAACCAACTATGGCTACACCTTC. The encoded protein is CASSLAVGTNYGYTF.